Listed below are T cell receptor beta chains from one sample, sequenced in a study of cytomegalovirus exposure and HLA in healthy donors. This table comes from immunoSEQ multiplex PCR, and its TCRdb copy is limited to in-frame clones, with some not included. The table has some 190,000 clones, roughly 77% seen once. The specimen was PBMCs. Receptor source: a woman aged 25 to 39 in good health and CMV-seropositive. CDR3s include the opening cysteine and the closing phenylalanine or tryptophan. A D gene is named only where the DNA matches it firmly. Size is stated for part of the rows, as once, few or many counts, or as a class when the clone is expanded.

clone_size	d_call	j_call	v_call	cdr3_aa	cdr3_nt
once	NA	TRBJ2-1	TRBV9	CASSGTRRDEQFF	TGTGCCAGCAGCGGGACCCGGAGGGATGAGCAGTTCTTC
NA	NA	TRBJ1-2	TRBV5-4	CASSPPAANYGYTF	TGTGCCAGCAGCCCCCCGGCGGCTAACTATGGCTACACCTTC
NA	NA	TRBJ1-1	TRBV9	CASSVGAGIMNTEAFF	TGTGCCAGCAGCGTAGGGGCAGGGATCATGAACACTGAAGCTTTCTTT
NA	NA	TRBJ1-4	TRBV6-1	CASIAPGRRNEKLFF	TGTGCCAGCATAGCGCCCGGACGGCGGAATGAAAAACTGTTTTTT
NA	TRBD2	TRBJ2-4	TRBV19	CASSRLAGDIQYF	TGTGCCAGTAGTAGACTAGCGGGCGACATTCAGTACTTC
NA	NA	TRBJ1-1	TRBV6-5	CASSYRSVLMNTEAFF	TGTGCCAGCAGTTACCGATCGGTCTTGATGAACACTGAAGCTTTCTTT
NA	TRBD1	TRBJ1-5	TRBV19	CASSVQGASNQPQHF	TGTGCCAGTAGTGTCCAGGGGGCCAGCAATCAGCCCCAGCATTTT
NA	NA	TRBJ2-1	TRBV4-2	CASSQRALAGQEQFF	TGTGCCAGCAGCCAACGCGCCTTGGCGGGGCAAGAGCAGTTCTTC
NA	TRBD1	TRBJ1-3	TRBV7-2	CASSPRDRPLSGNTIYF	TGTGCCAGCAGCCCTCGGGACAGGCCCCTCTCTGGAAACACCATATATTTT
NA	NA	TRBJ2-7	TRBV6-1	CASSPSRSGYKQYF	TGTGCCAGCAGTCCCTCGAGGTCCGGGTACAAGCAGTACTTC
NA	NA	TRBJ2-1	TRBV28	CASSLAGSDEQFF	TGTGCCAGCAGTTTAGCCGGGAGCGATGAGCAGTTCTTC
NA	NA	TRBJ1-2	TRBV15	CATSRAEGDYGYTF	TGTGCCACCAGCAGAGCAGAGGGGGACTATGGCTACACCTTC
NA	NA	TRBJ2-3	TRBV6-1	CASSEGQASDTQYF	TGTGCCAGCAGTGAGGGTCAGGCATCAGATACGCAGTATTTT
NA	NA	TRBJ1-2	TRBV29-1	CSFTDNYGYTF	TGCAGCTTCACAGATAACTATGGCTACACCTTC
NA	NA	TRBJ2-2	TRBV28	CASSFRSPIHGELFF	TGTGCCAGCAGTTTTCGGTCTCCCATCCACGGGGAGCTGTTTTTT
once	NA	TRBJ1-6	TRBV7-2	CASSPYKLGTLHF	TGTGCCAGCAGCCCGTACAAACTCGGGACCCTCCACTTT
once	TRBD1	TRBJ2-5	TRBV7-9	CSSSSRRDSWETQYF	TGTTCCAGCAGCTCGCGCCGGGACAGCTGGGAGACCCAGTACTTC
NA	TRBD1	TRBJ2-7	TRBV28	CASSNPPGQVRYEQYF	TGTGCCAGCAGTAACCCACCGGGACAGGTGCGTTACGAGCAGTACTTC
few	NA	TRBJ2-7	TRBV6-6	CASSYSGVGEQYF	TGTGCCAGCAGTTACTCAGGGGTCGGCGAGCAGTACTTC
NA	NA	TRBJ1-2	TRBV29-1	CSVAWTENYGYTF	TGCAGCGTTGCATGGACAGAAAACTATGGCTACACCTTC
NA	TRBD1	TRBJ1-1	TRBV6-5	CASSYGQGVAEAFF	TGTGCCAGCAGTTACGGTCAGGGGGTCGCTGAAGCTTTCTTT
NA	TRBD1	TRBJ2-7	TRBV11-2	CASSIGTGEREQYF	TGTGCCAGCAGCATAGGGACAGGGGAAAGGGAGCAGTACTTC
few	TRBD2	TRBJ2-1	TRBV7-2	CASSSDYGASGDNEQFF	TGTGCCAGCAGCTCCGACTACGGCGCTAGCGGGGACAATGAGCAGTTCTTC
few	TRBD1	TRBJ1-6	TRBV14	CASSPRTGHNSPLHF	TGTGCCAGCAGCCCCAGGACAGGCCATAATTCACCCCTCCACTTT
NA	NA	TRBJ2-7	TRBV29-1	CSVAPGIGYEQYF	TGCAGCGTTGCCCCCGGGATCGGCTACGAGCAGTACTTC
NA	NA	TRBJ2-5	TRBV18	CASSPRRDGQETQYF	TGTGCCAGCTCACCACGCAGGGATGGGCAAGAGACCCAGTACTTC
NA	TRBD1	TRBJ2-7	TRBV7-6	CASSKTGSYEQYF	TGTGCCAGCAGCAAGACAGGGTCCTACGAGCAGTACTTC
NA	NA	TRBJ1-2	TRBV7-9	CASSLAEGLNGYTF	TGTGCCAGCAGCTTAGCGGAGGGATTGAATGGCTACACCTTC
NA	NA	TRBJ2-1	TRBV9	CASSVSPPPYNEQFF	TGTGCCAGCAGCGTTTCTCCTCCCCCCTACAATGAGCAGTTCTTC
NA	TRBD1	TRBJ2-6	TRBV5-1	CASSYDRVIGANVLTF	TGCGCCAGCAGCTATGACAGGGTCATTGGGGCCAACGTCCTGACTTTC
NA	NA	TRBJ1-5	TRBV18	CASSPPTGRDHQPQHF	TGTGCCAGCTCACCACCAACAGGGAGGGATCATCAGCCCCAGCATTTT
NA	TRBD2	TRBJ2-1	TRBV5-4	CASRLAGGSYNEQFF	TGTGCCAGCAGGCTAGCGGGGGGTTCGTACAATGAGCAGTTCTTC
NA	TRBD1	TRBJ2-1	TRBV29-1	CSVEGWSGGLVNEQFF	TGCAGCGTTGAAGGGTGGTCAGGGGGTTTGGTCAATGAGCAGTTCTTC
few	TRBD2	TRBJ2-3	TRBV4-2	CASSHHLAGDLTSTDTQYF	TGTGCCAGCAGCCACCACTTAGCGGGGGACCTAACTAGCACAGATACGCAGTATTTT
NA	TRBD1	TRBJ1-1	TRBV11-3	CASSLRQGRAEAFF	TGTGCCAGCAGCTTGCGACAGGGGCGGGCTGAAGCTTTCTTT
NA	NA	TRBJ1-6	TRBV7-2	CASSVNPGVYNSPLHF	TGTGCCAGCAGCGTCAATCCGGGGGTTTATAATTCACCCCTCCACTTT
NA	NA	TRBJ2-7	TRBV2	CASSNAGVGEQYF	TGTGCCAGCAGTAATGCAGGGGTTGGCGAGCAGTACTTC
NA	NA	TRBJ1-6	TRBV2	CASSDLDTDSPLHF	TGTGCCAGCAGTGATTTGGACACTGATTCACCCCTCCACTTT
NA	TRBD2	TRBJ2-2	TRBV7-2	CASSQSGGWGTGELFF	TGTGCCAGCAGCCAAAGCGGGGGCTGGGGGACCGGGGAGCTGTTTTTT
NA	NA	TRBJ2-7	TRBV21-1	CASWAPYEQYF	TGTGCCAGCTGGGCCCCCTACGAGCAGTACTTC
NA	NA	TRBJ2-2	TRBV21-1	CASSVGLQNTGELFF	TGTGCCAGCAGCGTGGGACTCCAGAACACCGGGGAGCTGTTTTTT
NA	TRBD2	TRBJ2-3	TRBV5-4	CASTPSSGTSTDTQYF	TGTGCCAGCACCCCCTCTAGCGGGACTAGCACAGATACGCAGTATTTT
NA	TRBD1	TRBJ1-1	TRBV2	CASSEGTGYTEAFF	TGTGCCAGCAGTGAAGGGACAGGCTACACTGAAGCTTTCTTT
NA	TRBD1	TRBJ2-5	TRBV7-3	CASSLRTGSYQETQYF	TGTGCCAGCAGCCTGAGGACAGGCTCGTACCAAGAGACCCAGTACTTC
NA	NA	TRBJ2-7	TRBV12-5	CASGLVLLGATSYEQYF	TGTGCTAGTGGTTTGGTACTTCTAGGGGCAACTTCCTACGAGCAGTACTTC